This passage covers 20 T cell receptor beta chains from one sample sequenced in a study of T cells after yellow fever vaccination. TCRdb itself ran the 5' RACE reads through MiXCR, one entry per CDR3 protein. In the table there are fewer than 450,000 distinct CDR3 sequences, around a tenth of which are singletons. The starting material was PBMCs, obtained on the day of the first yellow fever vaccination. The receptors derive from a man younger than 35 who received the YFV17D yellow fever vaccine.

This clonotype was seen a handful of times. The V gene is TRBV4-2, the J gene TRBJ1-5; D might be TRBD1 (5 bases). The CDR3 loop spans 17 amino acids. Between the trimmed V and J ends, which lost 0 bases and 5 bases, there was a span of 17 bases. Germline V gives CDR1 LGHNA, CDR2 YNFKEQ. In DNA, the CDR3 is TGTGCCAGCAGCCAAGATTCGGAGCAGGGTCCAGATCAGCCCCAGCATTTT. This codes for CASSQDSEQGPDQPQHF.

This clonotype appeared many times. V usage is TRBV12-3 or TRBV12-4 and J usage is TRBJ2-3; 7 nucleotides line up with TRBD1. This CDR3 has 14 residues. Trimming at V came to 6 bases and at J to 6 bases, leaving 9 bases not matched to a gene. CDR3 DNA sequence: TGTGCCAGCAGCCAACAGGGGCCAAGGGATACGCAGTATTTT. It specifies CASSQQGPRDTQYF.

This chain links TRBV20-1 with TRBJ1-6, with TRBD1 as a possible D gene (6 bases). Per germline, CDR1 DFQATT and CDR2 SNEGSKA (reference sequence). This CDR3 is built from 14 residues. Trimming stripped 3 bases from V and 10 bases from J, with 16 bases between. The CDR3 loop reads CSARKQGFGSPLHF. The DNA for the CDR3 is TGCAGTGCTAGGAAACAGGGCTTTGGGTCACCCCTCCACTTT.

The chain has TRBV28 and TRBJ2-7, with D possibly matching TRBD1 (6 bases). Trimming cost V 2 bases and J 2 bases, with 16 bases left between them. The CDR3 contains 16 residues. Germline-derived CDR1 and CDR2 are MDHEN and SYDVKM. CDR3 residues: CASSLGTTSKTYEQYV. CDR3 bases: TGTGCCAGCAGTTTAGGGACAACCTCTAAAACCTACGAGCAGTACGTC.

In this sample, this clonotype turned up many times. The rearrangement links TRBV7-6 to TRBJ2-3; 7 bases align to TRBD1. Germline-derived CDR1 and CDR2 are SGHVS and FNYEAQ. The V segment lost 5 bases and the J segment 0 bases; nucleotides outside the gene matches: 17. CDR3 length: 19 residues. The CDR3 spells CASSPLPNRGPSSTDTQYF. In nucleotides, the CDR3 is TGTGCCAGCAGCCCCCTTCCTAACAGGGGACCTTCTAGCACAGATACGCAGTATTTT.

The J gene is TRBJ2-1, the V gene TRBV20-1; D is possibly TRBD2 (5 bases). The CDR3 is 13 amino acids. Germline CDR1 reads DFQATT; CDR2 reads SNEGSKA (reference sequence). V lost 7 bases to trimming and J lost 4 bases, with 14 bases between them. CDR3 residues: CSVSGGFYNEQFF. DNA for the CDR3: TGCAGTGTCAGCGGAGGCTTTTACAATGAGCAGTTCTTC.

The sample holds a few counts of this clonotype. The J gene is TRBJ1-1, the V gene TRBV4-2, with 8 bases aligning to TRBD1. Per the germline V gene, CDR1 is LGHNA and CDR2 is YNFKEQ. This CDR3 is 16 amino acids long. V gave up 2 bases and J gave up 1 base; unmatched junction bases: 6. In DNA, the CDR3 is TGTGCCAGCAGCCAACCAGGGGGCAGGGGGAACACTGAAGCTTTCTTT. It is translated as CASSQPGGRGNTEAFF.

This chain links TRBV6-7 with TRBJ2-4; TRBD1 is a possible D gene (6 bases). TRBV6-7 is an open reading frame whose function is uncertain. The CDR3 is 16 amino acids. The V and J ends lost 4 bases and 5 bases respectively, with 18 bases between them. This CDR3 is CASSCPWGQGQNIQYF. The CDR3 region has the DNA TGTGCCAGCAGTTGCCCTTGGGGGCAGGGGCAAAACATTCAGTACTTC.

The CDR3 nucleotides are TGTGCCAGCAGCCCACGGACAGGGGACGAGCAGTACTTC. Translation: CASSPRTGDEQYF. This sequence joins TRBV7-7 and TRBJ2-7, with 9 bases lining up with TRBD1. CDR1 and CDR2 from the germline V gene are SSHAT and FNYEAQ (reference sequence). The junction had 4 bases not matched to a gene; V was cut back by 5 bases and J by 5 bases. The CDR3 runs to 13 residues.

The V call is TRBV7-3, the J call TRBJ2-2, with D possibly being TRBD1 or TRBD2 (6 bases each). Per the germline V gene, CDR1 is SGHTA and CDR2 is FQGTGA. V lost 5 bases and J 4 bases, leaving 14 bases between the germline ends. The CDR3 is 15 amino acids. The chain's CDR3 is CASSLQGSGTGELFF. DNA of the CDR3: TGTGCCAGCAGCCTACAGGGTAGCGGCACCGGGGAGCTGTTTTTT.

This clonotype was observed a handful of times. The rearrangement joins TRBV29-1 to TRBJ2-1, with D perhaps matching TRBD1 (5 bases). The CDR3 length is 16 residues. V gave up 7 bases and J gave up 3 bases, with 22 bases separating them. CDR1 and CDR2 (germline): SQVTM, ANQGSEA. DNA of the CDR3: TGCAGCGCAACCCTGGTTAGGGGTGGGCTCTACAATGAGCAGTTCTTC. It specifies CSATLVRGGLYNEQFF.

This clonotype came up a few times. The chain carries TRBV30 and TRBJ2-1, with 8 bases matching TRBD2. The CDR3 runs to 11 residues. CDR1 GTSNPN and CDR2 SVGIG come from the germline V gene (reference sequence). V dropped 5 bases and J dropped 13; count of bases not matched to a gene: 7. The CDR3 DNA reads as TGTGCCTGGTCCGGGACTAGTTATCAGTTCTTC. It encodes CAWSGTSYQFF.

The rearrangement joins TRBV5-5 to TRBJ2-3; 10 bases are a match to TRBD2. CDR1 is SGHKS, CDR2 YYEKEE, per germline (reference sequence). V lost 2 bases to trimming and J lost 6 bases; unmatched junction nucleotides: 6. The CDR3 has 15 residues. CDR3 sequence reads: CASSFERGGMDTQYF. CDR3 coding DNA: TGTGCCAGCAGCTTTGAGCGGGGGGGCATGGATACGCAGTATTTT.

This clonotype was observed a handful of times. The J gene is TRBJ1-1, the V gene TRBV10-3, with a possible D match to TRBD1 (6 bases). CDR3 size: 13 residues. The germline CDR1 and CDR2 sequences are ENHRY and SYGVKD. V was clipped by 6 bases and J by 0 bases, with 8 bases between them. CDR3 region: CAIRGDMNTEAFF. The CDR3 DNA follows: TGTGCCATCAGGGGGGACATGAACACTGAAGCTTTCTTT.

In DNA, the CDR3 is TGTGCCAGCTCACCACCACTGAACACTGAAGCTTTCTTT. Translating it yields CASSPPLNTEAFF. The chain recombines TRBV18 with TRBJ1-1; D remains ambiguous. Between the trimmed V and J ends, which lost 0 bases and 0 bases, there was a span of 2 bases. Per the germline V gene, CDR1 is KGHSH and CDR2 is LQKENI. The CDR3 is made up of 13 amino acids.

This clonotype was seen a handful of times. J is TRBJ1-4 and V is TRBV4-3; the D gene is possibly TRBD1 (6 bases). Looked up from germline, CDR1 is LGHNA and CDR2 is YSLEER. CDR3 length: 15 residues. Trimming removed 0 bases from V and 7 bases from J, with 12 bases in between. CDR3 loop: CASSQDRRGGEKLFF. CDR3 coding DNA: TGCGCCAGCAGCCAAGATCGCAGGGGAGGTGAAAAACTGTTTTTT.

This clonotype showed up just a few times. CDR3 loop: CASSLGAGNYGYTF. In nucleotides, the CDR3 is TGTGCCAGCAGCTTAGGGGCGGGTAACTATGGCTACACCTTC. The chain carries TRBV7-8 and TRBJ1-2; no reliable D call. Trimming pared 1 base from V and 1 base from J, leaving 7 bases between. In germline, CDR1 is SGHVS, CDR2 FQNEAQ. The CDR3 spans 14 residues.

This clonotype was counted between two and nine times. V is TRBV5-1 and J is TRBJ2-5, with D uncertain. The CDR3 sequence is 11 residues long. Germline lookup yields CDR1 SGHRS and CDR2 YFSETQ. V dropped 0 bases and J dropped 10 bases, with 7 bases sitting between them. This CDR3 reads CASSLGDNQYF. The CDR3 nucleotides read TGCGCCAGCAGCTTGGGCGATAACCAGTACTTC.

This clonotype was found a few times. J is TRBJ2-2 and V is TRBV2; the match to TRBD1 covers 10 bases. Unmatched junction bases numbered 5, after V lost 8 bases and J lost 5 bases. Germline CDR1 and CDR2: SNHLY and FYNNEI. This CDR3 contains 14 residues. Written as DNA, the CDR3 is TGTGCCAGCCTCCCGGGACAGGGGACCGGGGAGCTGTTTTTT. Protein sequence: CASLPGQGTGELFF.

To note about this clonotype: Lacking the conserved final phenylalanine or tryptophan, this CDR3 likely reflects a read error. The J gene is TRBJ2-1, the V gene TRBV5-6; D unclear. The V gene's germline CDR1 is SGHDT and CDR2 YYEEEE. This CDR3 contains 15 residues. Between the trimmed V and J ends, which lost 5 bases and 3 bases, there was a span of 15 bases. CDR3 loop: CASRGSAAYYNEQFS. The CDR3 nucleotides are TGTGCCAGCAGGGGGTCCGCAGCTTACTACAATGAGCAGTTCTCC.